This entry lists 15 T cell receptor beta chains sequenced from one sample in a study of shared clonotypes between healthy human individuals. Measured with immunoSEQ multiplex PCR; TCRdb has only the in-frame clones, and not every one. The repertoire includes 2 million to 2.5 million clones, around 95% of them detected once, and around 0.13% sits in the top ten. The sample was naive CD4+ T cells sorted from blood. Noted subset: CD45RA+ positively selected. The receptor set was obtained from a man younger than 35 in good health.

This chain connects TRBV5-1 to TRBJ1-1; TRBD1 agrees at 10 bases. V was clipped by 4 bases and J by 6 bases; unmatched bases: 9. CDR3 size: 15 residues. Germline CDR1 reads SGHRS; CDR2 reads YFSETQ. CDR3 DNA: TGCGCCAGCAGCCCCCAAGGACAGGGGGGCTCTGAAGCTTTCTTT. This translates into CASSPQGQGGSEAFF. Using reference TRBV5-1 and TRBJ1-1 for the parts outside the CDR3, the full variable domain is KAGVTQTPRYLIKTRGQQVTLSCSPISGHRSVSWYQQTPGQGLQFLFEYFSETQRNKGNFPGRFSGRQFSNSRSEMNVSTLELGDSALYLCASSPQGQGGSEAFFGQGTRLTVV.

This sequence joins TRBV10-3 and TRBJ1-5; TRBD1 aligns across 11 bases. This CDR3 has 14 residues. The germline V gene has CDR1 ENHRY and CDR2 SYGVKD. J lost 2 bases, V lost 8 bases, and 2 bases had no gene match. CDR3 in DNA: TGTGCCATCCGGGACAGGGGGGGCAATCAGCCCCAGCATTTT. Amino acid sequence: CAIRDRGGNQPQHF.

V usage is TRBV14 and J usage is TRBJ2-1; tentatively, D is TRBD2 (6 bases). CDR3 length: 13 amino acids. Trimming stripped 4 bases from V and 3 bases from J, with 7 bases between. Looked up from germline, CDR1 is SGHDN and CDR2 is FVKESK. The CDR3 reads CASSRDFYNEQFF. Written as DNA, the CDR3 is TGTGCCAGCAGCCGGGACTTCTACAATGAGCAGTTCTTC.

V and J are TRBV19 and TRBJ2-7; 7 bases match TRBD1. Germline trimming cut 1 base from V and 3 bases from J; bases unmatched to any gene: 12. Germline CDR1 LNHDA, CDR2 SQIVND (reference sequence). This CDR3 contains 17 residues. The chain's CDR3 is CASSIVPTGTADYEQYF. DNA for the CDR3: TGTGCCAGTAGTATAGTTCCGACCGGGACAGCCGACTACGAGCAGTACTTC.

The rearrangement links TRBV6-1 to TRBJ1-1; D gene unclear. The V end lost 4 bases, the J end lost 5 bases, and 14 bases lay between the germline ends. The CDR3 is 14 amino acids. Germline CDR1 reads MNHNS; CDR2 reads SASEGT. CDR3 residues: CASSVQRPGTEAFF. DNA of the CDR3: TGTGCCAGCAGTGTACAACGACCGGGAACTGAAGCTTTCTTT.

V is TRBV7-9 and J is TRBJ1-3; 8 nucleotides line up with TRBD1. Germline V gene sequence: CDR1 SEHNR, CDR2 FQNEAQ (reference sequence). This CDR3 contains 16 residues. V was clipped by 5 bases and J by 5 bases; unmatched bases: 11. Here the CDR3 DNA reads TGTGCCAGCAGCCAAATCTGGACAGGGATTCGAAACACCATATATTTT. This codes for CASSQIWTGIRNTIYF.

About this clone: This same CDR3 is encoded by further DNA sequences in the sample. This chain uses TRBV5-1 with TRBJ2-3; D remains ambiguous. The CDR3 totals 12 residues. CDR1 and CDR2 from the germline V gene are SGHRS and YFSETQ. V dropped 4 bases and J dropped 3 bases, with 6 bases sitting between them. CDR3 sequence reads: CASSPPTDTQYF. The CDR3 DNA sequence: TGCGCCAGCAGCCCTCCTACAGATACGCAGTATTTT.

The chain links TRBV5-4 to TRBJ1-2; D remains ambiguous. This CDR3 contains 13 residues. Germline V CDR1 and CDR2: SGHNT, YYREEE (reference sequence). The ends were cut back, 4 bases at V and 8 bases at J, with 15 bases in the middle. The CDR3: CASSHPWERGYTF. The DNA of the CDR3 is TGTGCCAGCAGCCACCCCTGGGAGCGCGGCTACACCTTC.

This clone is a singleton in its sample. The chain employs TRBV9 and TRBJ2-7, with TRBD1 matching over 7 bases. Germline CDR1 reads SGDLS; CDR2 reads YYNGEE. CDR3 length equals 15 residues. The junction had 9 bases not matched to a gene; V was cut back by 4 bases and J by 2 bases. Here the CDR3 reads CASSLGTVGAYEQYF. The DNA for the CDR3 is TGTGCCAGCAGCCTCGGGACAGTTGGCGCCTACGAGCAGTACTTC.

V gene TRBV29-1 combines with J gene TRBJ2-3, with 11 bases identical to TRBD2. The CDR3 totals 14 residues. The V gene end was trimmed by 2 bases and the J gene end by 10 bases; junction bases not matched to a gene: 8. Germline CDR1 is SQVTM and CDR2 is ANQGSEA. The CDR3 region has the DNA TGCAGCGTTGAAATTAGCGGGAGGGCCGTATCGCAGTATTTT. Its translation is CSVEISGRAVSQYF.

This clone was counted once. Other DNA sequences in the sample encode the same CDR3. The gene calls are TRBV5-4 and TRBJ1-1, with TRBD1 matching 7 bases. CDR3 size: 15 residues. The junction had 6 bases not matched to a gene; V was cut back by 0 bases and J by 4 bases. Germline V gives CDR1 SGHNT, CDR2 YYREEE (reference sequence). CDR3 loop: CASSLAGAGGTEAFF. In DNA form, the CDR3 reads TGTGCCAGCAGCTTGGCCGGCGCAGGGGGCACTGAAGCTTTCTTT.

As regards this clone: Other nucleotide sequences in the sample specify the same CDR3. DNA for the CDR3: TGTGCCAGCAGTGAGGGGGTTAGCTCTGGAAACACCATATATTTT. Residues: CASSEGVSSGNTIYF. The rearrangement uses TRBV6-1 and TRBJ1-3; the D gene is possibly TRBD1 (5 bases). Per germline, CDR1 MNHNS and CDR2 SASEGT. The CDR3 is 15 residues long. V was trimmed by 3 bases and J by 0 bases, leaving 9 bases between them.

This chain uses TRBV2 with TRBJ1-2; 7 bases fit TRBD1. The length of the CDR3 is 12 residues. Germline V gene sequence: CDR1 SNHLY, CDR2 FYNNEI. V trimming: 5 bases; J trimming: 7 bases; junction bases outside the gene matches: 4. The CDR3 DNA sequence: TGTGCCAGCAGTCAGGGGGAAGCTGGCTACACCTTC. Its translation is CASSQGEAGYTF.

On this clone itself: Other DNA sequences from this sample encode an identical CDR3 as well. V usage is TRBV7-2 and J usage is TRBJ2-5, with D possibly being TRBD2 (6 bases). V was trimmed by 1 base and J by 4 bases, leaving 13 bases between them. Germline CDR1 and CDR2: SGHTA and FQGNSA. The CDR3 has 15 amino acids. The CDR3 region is CASSLGLGGRETQYF. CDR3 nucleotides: TGTGCCAGCAGCTTAGGATTAGGAGGGAGAGAGACCCAGTACTTC. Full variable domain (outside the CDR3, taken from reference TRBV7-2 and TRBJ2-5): GAGVSQSPSNKVTEKGKDVELRCDPISGHTALYWYRQSLGQGLEFLIYFQGNSAPDKSGLPSDRFSAERTGGSVSTLTIQRTQQEDSAVYLCASSLGLGGRETQYFGPGTRLLVL.

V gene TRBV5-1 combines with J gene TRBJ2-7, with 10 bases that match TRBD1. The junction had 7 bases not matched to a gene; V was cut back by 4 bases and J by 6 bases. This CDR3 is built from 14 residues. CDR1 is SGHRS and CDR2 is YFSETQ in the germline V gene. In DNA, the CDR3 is TGCGCCAGCAGCCCCCGACAGGGGGCCCTCGAGCAGTACTTC. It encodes CASSPRQGALEQYF.